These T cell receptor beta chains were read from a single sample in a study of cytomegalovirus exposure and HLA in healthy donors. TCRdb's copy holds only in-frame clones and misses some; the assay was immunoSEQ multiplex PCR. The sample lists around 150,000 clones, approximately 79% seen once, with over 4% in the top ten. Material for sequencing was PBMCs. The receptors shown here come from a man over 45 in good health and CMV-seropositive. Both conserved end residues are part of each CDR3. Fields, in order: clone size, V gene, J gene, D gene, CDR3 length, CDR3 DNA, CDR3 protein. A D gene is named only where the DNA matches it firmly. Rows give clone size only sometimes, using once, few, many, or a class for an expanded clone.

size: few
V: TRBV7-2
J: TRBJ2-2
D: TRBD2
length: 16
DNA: TGTGCCAGCAGCCAGACTAGCGGGGGGGCAGGCGGGGAGCTGTTTTTT
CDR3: CASSQTSGGAGGELFF

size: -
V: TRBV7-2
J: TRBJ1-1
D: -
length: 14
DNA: TGTGCCAGCAGCTTATTAAGTGGCAGCACTGAAGCTTTCTTT
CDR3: CASSLLSGSTEAFF

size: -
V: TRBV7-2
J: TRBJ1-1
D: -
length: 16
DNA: TGTGCCAGCCGCGGTGGCCCCATCTCCCTGAACACTGAAGCTTTCTTT
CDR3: CASRGGPISLNTEAFF

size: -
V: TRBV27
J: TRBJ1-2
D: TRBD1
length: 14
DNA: TGTGCCAGCAGGGGGACAGGCCGTAACTATGGCTACACCTTC
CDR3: CASRGTGRNYGYTF

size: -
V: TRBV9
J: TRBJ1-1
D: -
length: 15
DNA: TGTGCCAGCAGCCCCCGGGATGAACCAAACACTGAAGCTTTCTTT
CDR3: CASSPRDEPNTEAFF

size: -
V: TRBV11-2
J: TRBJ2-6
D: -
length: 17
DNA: TGTGCCAGCAGCTTCGACAGAAACCGTCGAGGGGCCAACGTCCTGACTTTC
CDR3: CASSFDRNRRGANVLTF

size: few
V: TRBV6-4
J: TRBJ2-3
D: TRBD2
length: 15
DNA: TGTGCCAGCAGTGACGGAGCTAGCGGGTTAGATACGCAGTATTTT
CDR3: CASSDGASGLDTQYF

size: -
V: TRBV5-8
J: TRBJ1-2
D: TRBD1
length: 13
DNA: TGTGCCAGCAGCCAGACAGGGGCCTATGGCTACACCTTC
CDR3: CASSQTGAYGYTF

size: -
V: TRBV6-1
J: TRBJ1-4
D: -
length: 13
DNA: TGTGCCAGCAGGACAGGACCTGATGAAAAACTGTTTTTT
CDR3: CASRTGPDEKLFF

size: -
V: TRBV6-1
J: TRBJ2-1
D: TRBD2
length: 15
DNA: TGTGCCAGCAGTATCGGCACTAGCGGGAGTCTTGAGCAGTTCTTC
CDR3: CASSIGTSGSLEQFF

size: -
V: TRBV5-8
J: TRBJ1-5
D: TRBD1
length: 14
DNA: TGTGCCAGCAGACCTGCAGGGACAGGCCAGCCCCAGCATTTT
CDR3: CASRPAGTGQPQHF

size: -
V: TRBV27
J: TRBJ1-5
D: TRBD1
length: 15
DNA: TGTGCCAGCAGTCCTGCCGGGACAGGGTACCAGCCCCAGCATTTT
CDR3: CASSPAGTGYQPQHF

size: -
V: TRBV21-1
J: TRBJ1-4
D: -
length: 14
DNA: TGTGCCAGCAGCAACCGGGACAGGGGGGGAAAACTGTTTTTT
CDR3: CASSNRDRGGKLFF

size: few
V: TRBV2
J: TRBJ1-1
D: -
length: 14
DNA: TGTGCCAGCAGTGGGACATTGATGAACACTGAAGCTTTCTTT
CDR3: CASSGTLMNTEAFF

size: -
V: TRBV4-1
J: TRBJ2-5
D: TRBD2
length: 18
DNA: TGCGCCGGCAGCCCCACCGGGGGCGAGCGGGGGGCCGGGGGGACCCAGTACTTC
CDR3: CAGSPTGGERGAGGTQYF

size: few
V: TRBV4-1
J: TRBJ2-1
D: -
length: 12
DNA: TGCGCCAGCAGCCACACAAGCGGGGAGCAGTTCTTC
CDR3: CASSHTSGEQFF

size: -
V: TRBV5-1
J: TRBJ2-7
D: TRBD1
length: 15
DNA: TGCGCCAGCAGCTCCCAGACAGGGTCCCCAGGGGAGCAGTACTTC
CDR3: CASSSQTGSPGEQYF

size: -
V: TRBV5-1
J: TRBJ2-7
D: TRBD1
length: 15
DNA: TGCGCCAGCAGCTTAACGGGACAGGGGGGGTTCGAGCAGTACTTC
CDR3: CASSLTGQGGFEQYF

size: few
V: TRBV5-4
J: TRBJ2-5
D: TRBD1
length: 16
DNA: TGTGCCAGCAGCGGCTGGGACAGGGGGTCGTCGGAGACCCAGTACTTC
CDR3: CASSGWDRGSSETQYF

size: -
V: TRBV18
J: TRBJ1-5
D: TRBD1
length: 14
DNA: TGTGCCAGCTCAAACGCGGGACAGTTCCAGCCCCAGCATTTT
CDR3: CASSNAGQFQPQHF

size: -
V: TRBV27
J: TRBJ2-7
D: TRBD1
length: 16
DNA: TGTGCCAGCAGCGACCTTCGGACAGGGCTGTTGGACGAGCAGTACTTC
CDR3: CASSDLRTGLLDEQYF

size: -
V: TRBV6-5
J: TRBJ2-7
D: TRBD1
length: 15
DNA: TGTGCCAGCCGTTTGTCCGGGACAGGGATGCACGAGCAGTACTTC
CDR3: CASRLSGTGMHEQYF

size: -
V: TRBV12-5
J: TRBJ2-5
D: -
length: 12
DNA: TGTGCTAGTGGTTTGGGGGGGCTCGTTGAGTACTTC
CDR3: CASGLGGLVEYF

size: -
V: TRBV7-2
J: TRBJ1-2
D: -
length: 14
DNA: TGTGCCAGCAGCTTAGAGCCCCTGTCCGTGGGCTACACCTTC
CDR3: CASSLEPLSVGYTF

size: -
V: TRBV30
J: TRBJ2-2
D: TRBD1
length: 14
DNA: TGTGCCTGGAGTCCCCGGGACAGAACCGGGGAGCTGTTTTTT
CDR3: CAWSPRDRTGELFF

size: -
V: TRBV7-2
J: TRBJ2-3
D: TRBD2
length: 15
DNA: TGTGCCAGCAGCCCACAGCGGGGGGGCACAGATACGCAGTATTTT
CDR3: CASSPQRGGTDTQYF

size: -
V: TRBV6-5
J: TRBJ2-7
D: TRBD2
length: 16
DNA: TGTGCCAGCAGTTACACGACTAGCGGACGCCACTACGAGCAGTACTTC
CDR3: CASSYTTSGRHYEQYF

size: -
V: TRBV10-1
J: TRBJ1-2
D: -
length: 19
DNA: TGCGCCAGCAACGAGGGGGACCAGGGGCCGGTGGGGGTTATCTATGGCTACACCTTC
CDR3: CASNEGDQGPVGVIYGYTF

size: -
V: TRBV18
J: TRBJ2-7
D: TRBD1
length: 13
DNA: TGTGCCAGCTCAACCACAGGGGGCTACGAGCAGTACTTC
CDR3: CASSTTGGYEQYF

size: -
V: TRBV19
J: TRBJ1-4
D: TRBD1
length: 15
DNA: TGTGCCAGTAGTGACGCCGGGACAGGAGAAGAAAAACTGTTTTTT
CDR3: CASSDAGTGEEKLFF

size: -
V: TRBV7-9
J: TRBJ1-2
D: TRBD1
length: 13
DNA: TGTTCCAGCAGCTTTGGACAGGAGGGTGGCTACACCTTC
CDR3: CSSSFGQEGGYTF

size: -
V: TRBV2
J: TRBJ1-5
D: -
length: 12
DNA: TGTGCCAGCAGTGAAGACGGTCAGCCCCAGCATTTT
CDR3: CASSEDGQPQHF

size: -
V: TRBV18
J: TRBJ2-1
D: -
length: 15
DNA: TGTGCCAGCTCACTCTCAGGGTTGGAGAACAATGAGCAGTTCTTC
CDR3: CASSLSGLENNEQFF

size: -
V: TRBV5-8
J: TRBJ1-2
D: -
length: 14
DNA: TGTGCCAGCAGCTTGAGTGCCGGGGAGTATGGCTACACCTTC
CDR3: CASSLSAGEYGYTF

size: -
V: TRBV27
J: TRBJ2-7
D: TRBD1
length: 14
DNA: TGTGCCAGCAGCCGGGACAGGATTTCCTACGAGCAGTACTTC
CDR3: CASSRDRISYEQYF

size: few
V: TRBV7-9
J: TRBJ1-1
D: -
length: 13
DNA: TGTGCCAGCAGCTCAAACAGGGAGACTGAAGCTTTCTTT
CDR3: CASSSNRETEAFF